This T cell receptor beta chain was recorded in a study of T cells after yellow fever vaccination. Study in general: Some fractions had low cell numbers, and these were prepared with SMART-Seq v4 Ultra Low Input.

This clonotype was counted between two and nine times. One entry per CDR3 protein, called by TCRdb with MiXCR from the 5' RACE reads. The repertoire has about 73,000 distinct CDR3 sequences, about 7.7% of them found once; the top ten carry 41%. This receptor was taken from a man aged 30-40 years who received the YFV17D yellow fever vaccine. Here the sequenced sample was CD8+ T cells sorted from PBMCs, taken on the day of the yellow fever booster vaccination.

The chain's CDR3 is CASSLRGPSREQFF. In nucleotides, the CDR3 is TGTGCCAGCAGCTTAAGGGGCCCCTCCCGGGAGCAGTTCTTC. The rearrangement joins TRBV7-3 to TRBJ2-1, with D maybe TRBD1 (5 bases). In germline, CDR1 is SGHTA, CDR2 FQGTGA. There are 14 residues in the CDR3. V was trimmed by 1 base and J by 10 bases, leaving 14 bases between them.